The present TCR beta chain was sequenced within a study of T-cell memory formation after mild COVID-19 (dated by TCRdb to about 2021). Some background on the complete study: TCR sequence clusters from the two donors were found to be largely donor specific. In a couple of donors, T-cell clones that expanded and contracted after mild COVID-19 were tracked by sequencing TCRalpha and TCRbeta repertoires over time. The cohort was made up of two young adult volunteers, one female and one male, who were previously healthy.

About this clonotype: What antigen it recognizes has not been identified. Base-call qualities are not available, and no considerably larger clone is one nucleotide away.

Ficoll-Paque density gradient centrifugation was the method used to isolate PBMCs. TCRdb records Illumina NovaSeq 6000 as the sequencer. Using 5'RACE with constant-segment primers, TCRalpha and TCRbeta cDNA libraries were constructed, with sample barcodes and unique molecular identifiers added in the process. Trizol reagent was used to extract RNA from every sample. Amplification of the libraries took two PCR steps, and the second step added a second sample barcode plus Illumina TruSeq adapters. Sequencing of the libraries was done on an Illumina NovaSeq, producing 2 x 150 bp paired-end reads. The published analysis was carried out like this. Reads were demultiplexed and collapsed into UMI-guided consensus sequences with migec v1.2.7. Using mixcr v2.1.11, UMI consensuses were aligned to TRA and TRB V and J templates and then assembled into clonotypes. Expanded or contracted clonotypes were those called significant by both edgeR and NoisET, with noise models trained on biological replicates. For edgeR calls, the cutoffs were a false discovery rate-adjusted p below 0.01 and a log2 fold-change threshold of 1. As an exploratory analysis of dynamics, max-normalized trajectories of the 1000 most abundant clonotypes were examined by PCA with hierarchical clustering. Separately sequenced CD4+ and CD8+ repertoires were used to assign the CD4 or CD8 phenotype of responding clones. TCRdb reran the public reads through fastp at Q25 and MiXCR, keeping productive beta chains. Records with the same CDR3 protein are collapsed into one entry carrying the most frequent genes and DNA. TCRdb, rather than the study authors, made the V and J calls. The sample profile shows about 120,000 distinct CDR3 sequences; approximately 15% of them were found once. The ten top clones hold around 13% of the sample.

Broad study findings and their caveats: The second-wave clones that peaked on day 37 were not confirmed to be SARS-CoV-2 specific. Contracting CD4+ clones were found mainly in CM and EM memory subsets, while CD8+ clones were enriched in EMRA. Some responding clones were found in pre-infection memory, which suggests that pre-existing cross-reactive memory T cells took part in the SARS-CoV-2 response. Clones that contracted from day 15 to 85 showed balanced CD4/CD8 phenotypes, whereas a second wave of clones that expanded from day 15 to 37 leaned towards CD4+. The study included only a couple of mild cases, and larger cohorts that include severe cases with pre-infection samples were judged to be necessary.

The TCR sequence derives from an adult woman who had mild COVID-19 (a few samples of this study predate the infection). The sample titles of this study are shuffled in the database, so cell type and time point are left out; the donor was told from shared clones. Sequencing was carried out using PBMCs or a T cell subset sorted from them (not recorded which).

The CDR3 here reads CASSLALGYQETQYF. The DNA reads as follows: TGTGCCAGCAGCTTAGCGCTGGGGTACCAAGAGACCCAGTACTTC. The chain was built from TRBV7-2 and TRBJ2-5, with the D gene not confidently named. CDR1 and CDR2 (SGHTA, FQGNSA) derive from the germline V gene. V is cut by 0 bases and J by 0 bases, and the space between the germline ends is 8 bases. From the cysteine up to the phenylalanine, the CDR3 has a length of 15 residues. Only the CDR3 DNA is retained, 45 bases long and in frame from the first base.